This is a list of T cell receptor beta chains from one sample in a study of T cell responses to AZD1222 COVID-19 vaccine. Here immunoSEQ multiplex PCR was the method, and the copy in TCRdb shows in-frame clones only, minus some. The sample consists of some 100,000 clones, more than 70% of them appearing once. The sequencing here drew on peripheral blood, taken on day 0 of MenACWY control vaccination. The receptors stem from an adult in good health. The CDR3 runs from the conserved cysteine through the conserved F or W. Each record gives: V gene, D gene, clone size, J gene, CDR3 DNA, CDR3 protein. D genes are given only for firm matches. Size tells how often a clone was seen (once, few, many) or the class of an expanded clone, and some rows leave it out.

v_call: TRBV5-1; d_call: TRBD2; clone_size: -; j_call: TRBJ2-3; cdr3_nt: TGCGCCAGCAGACACGGACTAGCGGGAGGGCCTAGAAGAGCCGCGCAGTATTTT; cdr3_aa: CASRHGLAGGPRRAAQYF
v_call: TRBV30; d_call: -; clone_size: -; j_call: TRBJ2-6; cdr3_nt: TGTGCCTGGGGAGGGGCCTCTGGGGCCAACGTCCTGACTTTC; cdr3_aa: CAWGGASGANVLTF
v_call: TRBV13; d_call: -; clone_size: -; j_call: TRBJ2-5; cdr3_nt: TGTGCCAGCAGCCAAAGGGGCAGTAAAGAGACCCAGTACTTC; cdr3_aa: CASSQRGSKETQYF
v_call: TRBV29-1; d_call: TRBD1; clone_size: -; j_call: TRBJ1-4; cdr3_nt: TGCAGCGCCGGGCGGGGACAGGGAGGTGAAAAACTGTTTTTT; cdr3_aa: CSAGRGQGGEKLFF
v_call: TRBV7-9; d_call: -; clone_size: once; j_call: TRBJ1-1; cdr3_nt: TGTGCCAGCAGCTTATTGGAGGGGACTGAAGCTTTCTTT; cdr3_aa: CASSLLEGTEAFF
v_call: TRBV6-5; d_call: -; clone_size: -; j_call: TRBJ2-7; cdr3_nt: TGTGCCAGCAGTTACCGGGTCGGGAGCGACTACGAGCAGTACTTC; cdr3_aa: CASSYRVGSDYEQYF
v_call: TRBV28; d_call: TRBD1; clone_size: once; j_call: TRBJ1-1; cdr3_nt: TGTGCCAGCAGTTCCCCCCGGATACAGGGGGGGAACACTGAAGCTTTCTTT; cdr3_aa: CASSSPRIQGGNTEAFF
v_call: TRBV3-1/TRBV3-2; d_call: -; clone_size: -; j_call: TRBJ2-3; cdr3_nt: TGTGCCAGCAGCCACTTATCCACCCATACGCAGTATTTT; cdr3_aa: CASSHLSTHTQYF
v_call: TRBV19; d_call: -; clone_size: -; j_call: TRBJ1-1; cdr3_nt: TGTGCCAGTACCTATACCCAGACAGCCCCGACCACTGAAGCTTTCTTT; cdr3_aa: CASTYTQTAPTTEAFF
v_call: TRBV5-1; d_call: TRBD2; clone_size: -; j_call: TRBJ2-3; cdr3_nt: TGCGCCAGCAGCTTAGGGACTAGCCCTAGCACAGATACGCAGTATTTT; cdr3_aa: CASSLGTSPSTDTQYF
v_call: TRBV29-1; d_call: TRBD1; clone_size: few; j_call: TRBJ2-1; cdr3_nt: TGCAGCGCCTCCGGGACAGGTGCATACAATGAGCAGTTCTTC; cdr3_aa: CSASGTGAYNEQFF
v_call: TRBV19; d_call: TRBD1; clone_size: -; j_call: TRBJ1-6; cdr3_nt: TGTGCCAGTAGTGGGACAGTGTATAATTCACCCCTCCACTTT; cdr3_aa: CASSGTVYNSPLHF
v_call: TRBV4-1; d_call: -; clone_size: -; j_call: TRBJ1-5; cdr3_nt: TGCGCCAGCAGCCTCCTGGGACTTAGCAATCAGCCCCAGCATTTT; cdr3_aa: CASSLLGLSNQPQHF
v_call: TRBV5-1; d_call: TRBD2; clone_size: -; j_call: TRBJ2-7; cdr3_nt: TGCGCCAGCAGCTTGGCGGTAGCGGGTCCCTACGAGCAGTACTTC; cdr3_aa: CASSLAVAGPYEQYF
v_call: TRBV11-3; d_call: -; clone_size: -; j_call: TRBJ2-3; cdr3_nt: TGTGCCAGCAGCCGCAGCGGAGATACGCAGTATTTT; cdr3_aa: CASSRSGDTQYF
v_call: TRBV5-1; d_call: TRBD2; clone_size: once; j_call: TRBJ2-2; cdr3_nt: TGCGCCAGCAGCTTGGGCGGGAGCGGGACCGGGGAGCTGTTTTTT; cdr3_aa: CASSLGGSGTGELFF
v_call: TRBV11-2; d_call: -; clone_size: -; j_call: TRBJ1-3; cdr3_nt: TGTGCCAGCTCCGTTAGGGGGGTGGCTGGAAACACCATATATTTT; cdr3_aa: CASSVRGVAGNTIYF
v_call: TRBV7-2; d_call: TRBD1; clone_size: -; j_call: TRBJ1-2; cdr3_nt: TGTGCCAGCAGCCCCCAGACAGGGGAGAGATATGGCTACACCTTC; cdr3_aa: CASSPQTGERYGYTF
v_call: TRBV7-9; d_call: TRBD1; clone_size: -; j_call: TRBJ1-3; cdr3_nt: TGTGCCAGCAGCTCCTGGACAGGGGTCTCTGGCAGCTCTGGAAACACCATATATTTT; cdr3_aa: CASSSWTGVSGSSGNTIYF
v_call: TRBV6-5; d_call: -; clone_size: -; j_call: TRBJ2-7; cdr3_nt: TGTGCCAGCAGTTACTCAGAAGGTCAGGGAGTGCAGTACTTC; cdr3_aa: CASSYSEGQGVQYF
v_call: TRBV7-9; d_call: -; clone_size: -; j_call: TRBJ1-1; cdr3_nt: TGTGCCAGCAGCTTAGATTGGGGAGGGACTGAAGCTTTCTTT; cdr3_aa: CASSLDWGGTEAFF
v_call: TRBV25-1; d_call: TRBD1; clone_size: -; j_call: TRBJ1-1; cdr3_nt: TGTGCCAGCAGTGATTGGACAGGCGAGGATGAAGCTTTCTTT; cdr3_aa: CASSDWTGEDEAFF